These T cell receptor beta chains were read from a single sample in a study of shared clonotypes between healthy human individuals. Here immunoSEQ multiplex PCR was the method, and the copy in TCRdb shows in-frame clones only, minus some. The sample includes 2.3 million or so clones, approximately 95% of them seen just once. The sample taken for sequencing was naive CD4+ T cells from PBMCs. The receptor set was obtained from a man in his late teens or twenties in good health. Some clones in this sample may be carry-over from other donors' samples. Both conserved end residues are part of each CDR3. D genes are given only for firm matches. The size entry is marked missing in some rows and otherwise reads once, few, many or a size class.

j_call clone_size v_call d_call cdr3_length cdr3_nt cdr3_aa
TRBJ2-7 - TRBV5-8 - 14 TGTGCCAGCAGCTTGTTAGGCAGTTCCGGCGAGCAGTACTTC CASSLLGSSGEQYF
TRBJ1-5 - TRBV7-2 - 14 TGTGCCAGCAGCTCGAGGGGGGGGAGACAGCCCCAGCATTTT CASSSRGGRQPQHF
TRBJ1-2 - TRBV6-6 TRBD1 13 TGTGCCAGCAGCGACAGGGGTTTGTATGGCTACACCTTC CASSDRGLYGYTF
TRBJ1-3 - TRBV6-5 - 15 TGTGCCAGCGGCCTGGGGGCCTTCTCTGGAAACACCATATATTTT CASGLGAFSGNTIYF
TRBJ1-2 few TRBV9 - 13 TGTGCCAGCAGCCTGCGGGGAAACTATGGCTACACCTTC CASSLRGNYGYTF
TRBJ1-5 - TRBV28 - 14 TGTGCCAGCAGCCTCGGGACAACGACCCAGCCCCAGCATTTT CASSLGTTTQPQHF
TRBJ1-4 - TRBV19 - 15 TGTGCCAGTAGCGCCCGGGACGGGCCTAATGAAAAACTGTTTTTT CASSARDGPNEKLFF
TRBJ2-7 - TRBV5-4 TRBD2 15 TGTGCCAGCAGCCGGACTAGCTCGAGCTCCTACGAGCAGTACTTC CASSRTSSSSYEQYF
TRBJ1-6 - TRBV27 - 18 TGTGCCAGCAGTTTATGGAGTTCCGGGCCGCCTGCCAATTCACCCCTCCACTTT CASSLWSSGPPANSPLHF
TRBJ2-4 once TRBV5-4 - 13 TGTGCCAGCAGCTTGAGGGCGGGTAACATTCAGTACTTC CASSLRAGNIQYF
TRBJ2-3 - TRBV18 - 16 TGTGCCAGCTCACCACCGGGCGGCCTCAGCACAGATACGCAGTATTTT CASSPPGGLSTDTQYF
TRBJ2-1 - TRBV6-5 TRBD1 15 TGTGCCAGCAGTTCAACAGGGGGTACCTACAATGAGCAGTTCTTC CASSSTGGTYNEQFF
TRBJ2-1 - TRBV5-1 TRBD1 14 TGCGCCAGCAGCCCCCCGGCAGGGGACAGCGAGCAGTTCTTC CASSPPAGDSEQFF
TRBJ2-3 - TRBV25-1 - 13 TGTGCCAGCACGATGGGGGCGGGGGATACGCAGTATTTT CASTMGAGDTQYF
TRBJ2-5 - TRBV29-1 TRBD1 13 TGCAGCGCTGACAGGGTACTACAAGAGACCCAGTACTTC CSADRVLQETQYF
TRBJ2-1 - TRBV29-1 - 16 TGCAGCGTTGAGGGTGGACAGGGAGGGTCCTACAATGAGCAGTTCTTC CSVEGGQGGSYNEQFF
TRBJ2-1 - TRBV21-1 - 19 TGTGCCAGCAGCTCCTGGACAGGGCCGACTAGCGGGAACTACAATGAGCAGTTCTTC CASSSWTGPTSGNYNEQFF
TRBJ2-7 - TRBV6-6 - 16 TGTGCCAGCAGTTACGCGGGGAAGACAGGGACTGACGAGCAGTACTTC CASSYAGKTGTDEQYF
TRBJ1-1 - TRBV18 - 15 TGTGCCAGCTCTCCCCAGACAGGCCAAATTTCTGAAGCTTTCTTT CASSPQTGQISEAFF
TRBJ1-1 once TRBV18 TRBD1 15 TGTGCCAGTATTGATCTCCGGACAGGGAACACTGAAGCTTTCTTT CASIDLRTGNTEAFF
TRBJ2-1 - TRBV7-6 - 14 TGTGCCAGCAGGCCCGGCTTAGGGGGGAATGAGCAGTTCTTC CASRPGLGGNEQFF
TRBJ1-6 - TRBV28 - 15 TGTGCCAGCAGTTTTCCGGCGCCGTATAATTCACCCCTCCACTTT CASSFPAPYNSPLHF
TRBJ2-7 - TRBV29-1 TRBD2 15 TGCAGCGTTGCCAGGACTAGCGGGAGATCCTACGAGCAGTACTTC CSVARTSGRSYEQYF
TRBJ1-1 - TRBV6-6 TRBD1 14 TGTGCCAGCAAGCTGGACAGGGCGAACACTGAAGCTTTCTTT CASKLDRANTEAFF
TRBJ1-3 - TRBV7-9 - 16 TGTGCCAGCAGCTCACTAGACAGGCTCTCTGGAAACACCATATATTTT CASSSLDRLSGNTIYF
TRBJ2-7 - TRBV5-1 TRBD2 13 TGCGCCAGCAGCCGGGGGGAGACCTACGAGCAGTACTTC CASSRGETYEQYF
TRBJ1-5 few TRBV6-5 - 16 TGTGCCAGCAGTTACTCTGGAGTAGGCAGCAATCAGCCCCAGCATTTT CASSYSGVGSNQPQHF
TRBJ2-2 once TRBV30 - 12 TGTGCCTGGAGTCCTGCTGGCGGGGAGCTGTTTTTT CAWSPAGGELFF
TRBJ2-7 - TRBV2 - 15 TGTGCCAGCAGTGAGGGGCAGGGCCTTTTCTACGAGCAGTACTTC CASSEGQGLFYEQYF
TRBJ2-3 - TRBV20-1 - 11 TGCAGTGCTAGGCGTATAGATACGCAGTATTTT CSARRIDTQYF
TRBJ2-7 - TRBV7-9 - 14 TGTGCCAGCAGCTTGCCGGGGAGCTTCTACGAGCAGTACTTC CASSLPGSFYEQYF
TRBJ1-3 - TRBV18 TRBD1 17 TGTGCCAGCTCACGAAGGGACAGGGGGCTTTCTGGAAACACCATATATTTT CASSRRDRGLSGNTIYF
TRBJ1-3 - TRBV30 - 13 TGTGCCTGGGTTGGGTCCTCTGGAAACACCATATATTTT CAWVGSSGNTIYF
TRBJ2-7 - TRBV28 - 14 TGTGCCAGCAGTTTGGAGGGCCCTATCTACGAGCAGTACTTC CASSLEGPIYEQYF
TRBJ1-1 - TRBV28 - 13 TGTGCCAGCAGTTTAAAAGGGAGCACTGAAGCTTTCTTT CASSLKGSTEAFF